These T cell receptor beta chains were read from a single sample in a study of blood T cell repertoires in COVID-19. The protocol was immunoSEQ multiplex PCR, while the TCRdb copy is restricted to in-frame clones and leaves out a portion. In the table there are over 70,000 clones, approximately 84% of which are singletons. Sequencing was done on a sample of peripheral blood. These TCRs come from a human donor in a cohort sampled during active COVID-19. Both conserved end residues are part of each CDR3. A D gene is named only where the DNA matches it firmly. Not all rows give a size; the values are once, few, many and, for expanded clones, a class.

j_call d_call clone_size cdr3_length v_call cdr3_aa cdr3_nt
TRBJ1-1 NA NA 14 TRBV28 CASSLGQRNTEAFF TGTGCCAGCAGTTTAGGACAGAGGAACACTGAAGCTTTCTTT
TRBJ2-1 NA NA 11 TRBV10-2 CASSEDYEQFF TGCGCCAGCAGTGAGGACTATGAGCAGTTCTTC
TRBJ1-2 TRBD1 NA 18 TRBV2 CASSDPLGTGKGPYGYTF TGTGCCAGCAGTGACCCTCTTGGGACAGGGAAGGGGCCCTATGGCTACACCTTC
TRBJ2-5 NA NA 16 TRBV13 CASSPGDLGAQETQYF TGTGCCAGCAGCCCAGGGGACCTTGGGGCCCAAGAGACCCAGTACTTC
TRBJ2-4 NA NA 15 TRBV19 CASSIAAVAKNIQYF TGTGCCAGTAGTATAGCAGCGGTAGCCAAAAACATTCAGTACTTC
TRBJ2-3 NA once 16 TRBV27 CARDVLVRPRGDTQYF TGTGCCAGGGACGTACTGGTGCGGCCCCGGGGGGATACGCAGTATTTT
TRBJ2-3 TRBD2 NA 18 TRBV18 CASGRSSGALSSTDTQYF TGTGCCAGCGGCCGTTCTAGCGGGGCACTCTCTAGCACAGATACGCAGTATTTT
TRBJ2-3 TRBD2 NA 13 TRBV10-3 CAISSGGQDTQYF TGTGCCATCTCCAGCGGGGGGCAAGATACGCAGTATTTT
TRBJ2-7 TRBD2 once 15 TRBV27 CASSKLAGGPDEQYF TGTGCCAGCAGTAAACTAGCGGGGGGGCCGGACGAGCAGTACTTC
TRBJ1-2 NA NA 13 TRBV5-6 CASSSGPGYGYTF TGTGCCAGCAGCTCAGGACCGGGATATGGCTACACCTTC